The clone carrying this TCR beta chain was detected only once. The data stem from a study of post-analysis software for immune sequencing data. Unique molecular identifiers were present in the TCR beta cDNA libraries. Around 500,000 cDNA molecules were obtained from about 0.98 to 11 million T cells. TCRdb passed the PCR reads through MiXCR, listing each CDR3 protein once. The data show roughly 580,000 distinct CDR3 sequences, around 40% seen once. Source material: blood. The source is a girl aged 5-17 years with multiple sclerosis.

The CDR3 here is CAISDPAGGRWQYF. In DNA form, the CDR3 reads TGTGCCATCAGTGACCCAGCGGGAGGGCGATGGCAGTATTTT. The chain has TRBV10-3 and TRBJ2-3; 10 bases align to TRBD2. CDR3 length: 14 amino acids. Germline-derived CDR1 and CDR2 are ENHRY and SYGVKD. V lost 3 bases, J lost 11 bases, and 8 bases stayed unmatched.